This T cell receptor (beta chain) was recovered during a study of shared clonotypes between healthy human individuals. The CDR3 has 12 amino acids. V shed 1 base and J shed 6 bases, with 7 bases lying between them. Germline-derived CDR1 and CDR2 are GTSNPN and SVGIG (reference sequence). TCRdb's copy holds only in-frame clones and misses some; the assay was immunoSEQ multiplex PCR. Altogether around 480,000 clones are present, almost 80% being singletons, with the ten largest covering approximately 12%. Specimen: PBMCs. The V call is TRBV30, the J call TRBJ2-1; no definite D call. This TCR was recovered from a woman aged 40 to 50 in good health. Some clones in this sample may be carry-over from other donors' samples. The CDR3 reads CAWSGVFNEQFF. The CDR3 DNA is TGTGCCTGGAGTGGGGTTTTCAATGAGCAGTTCTTC.